The entry below gives a single TCR beta chain sequence along with its context. The antigen remains unidentified. The record originates from a study of cytomegalovirus exposure and HLA in healthy donors. Regarding the study as a whole: Per published accounts, TCR beta sequences correctly predicted the HLA-A and HLA-B alleles of most subjects. Among TCR beta chains, those listed as cytomegalovirus-associated numbered some 160. TCR association rates varied by HLA locus in a later analysis, with DRB1 highest and HLA-C lowest.

Germline CDR1 LGHNA, CDR2 YNFKEQ. The CDR3 length is 16 residues. Between the trimmed V and J ends, which lost 1 base and 2 bases, there was a span of 12 bases. This PCR relied on a set of 60 Vbeta primers and 13 Jbeta primers. Profiled with immunoSEQ multiplex PCR; TCRdb holds only in-frame clones, not every one. The sample lists about 120,000 clones, around three quarters seen once, with less than 3% in the top ten. V is TRBV4-2 and J is TRBJ2-1; D may be TRBD2 (7 bases). Sample: PBMCs. The receptor's source is a female donor in good health and CMV-seronegative. The CDR3 nucleotides are TGTGCCAGCAGCCAAGTTTTCGGGGGGCCCTACAATGAGCAGTTCTTC. Its protein is CASSQVFGGPYNEQFF.